This T cell receptor beta chain was retrieved from a study of regulatory T cells in long-lasting Graves disease. Looking at the study overall: Graves' cases, newly diagnosed, had used antithyroid drugs under 3 months. Study-wide results and caveats: The analysis examined peripheral blood only and excluded thyroid tissue. Sharing of public clonotypes was greater in persistent patients (2,741) than in new patients (roughly 880).

With regard to this clonotype: Its specificity is not known.

Time point reported: newly diagnosed GD, antithyroid drugs for less than 3 months. Generation of the TCR library employed RNA extracted from PBMCs. Arm-PCR of CDR3 regions with iRepertoire HTBI primers generated TCR beta libraries. A single record per CDR3 protein comes from TCRdb applying MiXCR to the multiplex PCR reads. The sample consists of some 340,000 distinct CDR3 sequences, about 11% of them appearing once. The V end lost 3 bases, the J end lost 2 bases, and 10 bases lay between the germline ends. Germline CDR1 and CDR2: SGHVS and FNYEAQ. The CDR3 is 15 residues long. The sample was also linked to a second study, of T cells in Graves' hyperthyroidism and ophthalmopathy. That study reports: The study based diagnoses on clinical symptoms, serum thyroxine and TRAb, thyroid ultrasound and orbital computed tomography.

The sequencing here drew on peripheral blood mononuclear cells (PBMCs), taken at new diagnosis, from a patient treated with antithyroid drugs. The chain links TRBV7-6 to TRBJ2-2; TRBD1 might be the D (6 bases). The receptor was isolated from a woman aged 18 to 35 with Graves disease. CDR3 in amino acids: CASSLYRDNTGELFF. In nucleotides, the CDR3 is TGTGCCAGCAGCTTGTACAGGGACAACACCGGGGAGCTGTTTTTT.